This T cell receptor beta chain was observed in a study of cytomegalovirus exposure and HLA in healthy donors. General study points: Within the data, a cluster of highly shared sequence variants was likely a sequencing artifact. Researchers catalogued about 150 TCR beta chains as cytomegalovirus-associated.

A note on this clone: Its antigen remains unknown.

PCR used 60 Vbeta primers and 13 Jbeta primers. Produced via immunoSEQ multiplex PCR; TCRdb's table is partial and in-frame only. The sample carries about 160,000 clones, more than 70% recorded once. The origin of this receptor is a young man in good health and CMV-seronegative. The sequenced sample was PBMCs.

CDR3 amino acids: CASSEPRRDRVRGETQYF. The DNA for the CDR3 is TGCGCCAGCAGTGAGCCGAGAAGGGACAGGGTTCGTGGAGAGACCCAGTACTTC. This chain uses TRBV10-1 with TRBJ2-5; 9 nucleotides line up with TRBD1. The CDR3 covers 18 residues. Germline CDR1 reads WNHNN; CDR2 reads SYGVQD (reference sequence). V was clipped by 2 bases and J by 4 bases; unmatched bases: 14.